The clone carrying this T cell receptor beta chain occurred a few times. CDR3 size: 14 residues. Germline lookup yields CDR1 MGHRA and CDR2 YSYEKL. Between the trimmed V and J ends, which lost 6 bases and 4 bases, there was a span of 13 bases. This record belongs to a study of Graves' ophthalmopathy and Graves' hyperthyroidism. The study amplified TCR beta CDR3 regions using RNA transcripts. HTBI primers were used in a first-round RT-PCR, which preceded a second-round multiplex PCR. TCRdb processed the multiplex PCR reads anew with MiXCR; each CDR3 protein has one entry. Here the sample spans a few hundred thousand distinct CDR3 sequences, 17% being singletons.

Input material: peripheral blood. This TCR came from an adult woman with stable Graves' hyperthyroidism. J is TRBJ1-5 and V is TRBV4-1, with D unclear. CDR3 region: CASSRIRLNQPQHF. CDR3 in DNA: TGCGCCAGCAGTCGCATCAGGCTAAATCAGCCCCAGCATTTT.